The TCR beta chain described here comes from a study of blood T cells in healthy people across ages. The CDR3 sequence is 12 residues long. The germline V gene has CDR1 MDHEN and CDR2 SYDVKM. Notes on the study in general: A roughly linear fall in TCR beta diversity per million T cells was seen with increasing age. In these data, TCR beta diversity tracked strongly with naive T cell percentage. The unsorted PBMCs prevented any conclusive comparison of naive versus antigen-experienced cells.

About this clonotype: Its antigen is currently unknown. Possible read error: a much larger clone is one base away.

A sample-barcoded 5' primer and a J-beta primer mix were used in a second PCR of roughly 6 to 11 cycles. Every sample returned 2.5 million or more CDR3-containing paired-end reads. Each CDR3 protein is one row after TCRdb ran MiXCR on the 5' RACE reads. This sample has 850,000 or so distinct CDR3 sequences, with under 35% found just once. The sequence was collected from a woman aged 80 or over in good health. The rearrangement uses TRBV28 and TRBJ2-7; D is tentatively TRBD1 or TRBD2 (6 bases each). Sequenced: blood. This CDR3 reads CANSYTGREQYF. CDR3 coding DNA: TGTGCCAACAGTTATACAGGGAGGGAGCAGTACTTC.